These T cell receptor beta chains were read from a single sample in a study of T-cell reconstitution after alpha-beta-depleted transplantation in children. TCRdb itself ran the PCR reads through MiXCR, one entry per CDR3 protein. The sample includes some 590,000 distinct CDR3 sequences, about 11% of them seen just once. The specimen comprised PBMCs from the stem cell graft donor, sampled from the stem cell graft. The receptor source for this set is a human donor who donated a stem cell graft to a child with acute myeloid leukemia. Both conserved end residues are trimmed from each CDR3.

V gene: TRBV12-3/TRBV12-4
J gene: TRBJ2-5
CDR3 protein: ASRSTETQY

V gene: TRBV6-2/TRBV6-3
J gene: TRBJ2-3
CDR3 protein: AIGLGTQY

V gene: TRBV30
J gene: TRBJ2-1
CDR3 protein: AWSRRRGVSNEQF

V gene: TRBV6-2/TRBV6-3
J gene: TRBJ2-7
CDR3 protein: ASSYSIGLAVYEQY

V gene: TRBV7-9
J gene: TRBJ2-3
CDR3 protein: ASSLGTSGSTGTQY

V gene: TRBV10-3
J gene: TRBJ2-2
CDR3 protein: AMGRATGELF

V gene: TRBV20-1
J gene: TRBJ1-2
CDR3 protein: SARDGTGYGYT

V gene: TRBV6-2/TRBV6-3
J gene: TRBJ2-2
CDR3 protein: ASSYKAAGELF

V gene: TRBV10-3
J gene: TRBJ1-2
CDR3 protein: AISEYQQGANYGYT

V gene: TRBV3-1
J gene: TRBJ1-5
CDR3 protein: ASSPEGTQPQH

V gene: TRBV15
J gene: TRBJ2-7
CDR3 protein: ATSRPGQGEQY

V gene: TRBV6-4
J gene: TRBJ1-2
CDR3 protein: ASSYSREANYGYT

V gene: TRBV29-1
J gene: TRBJ2-3
CDR3 protein: SVGGLVNSDTQY

V gene: TRBV6-2/TRBV6-3
J gene: TRBJ1-1
CDR3 protein: ASSLLVGVWAF

V gene: TRBV9
J gene: TRBJ2-1
CDR3 protein: ASSEETGLAGGLNEQF

V gene: TRBV7-2
J gene: TRBJ2-5
CDR3 protein: ASSTSVGPETQY

V gene: TRBV18
J gene: TRBJ1-3
CDR3 protein: ASSPGLTGNTIY

V gene: TRBV29-1
J gene: TRBJ2-1
CDR3 protein: SVMRTGTGGEQF

V gene: TRBV4-3
J gene: TRBJ2-3
CDR3 protein: ASSQDRGLGGTDTQY

V gene: TRBV12-3/TRBV12-4
J gene: TRBJ1-6
CDR3 protein: ASSLAVLGTGDSPLH

V gene: TRBV7-3
J gene: TRBJ2-2
CDR3 protein: ASSQTGAAETGELF

V gene: TRBV20-1
J gene: TRBJ2-3
CDR3 protein: SALISGSDTQY

V gene: TRBV7-3
J gene: TRBJ2-2
CDR3 protein: ASSLSTNTGELF

V gene: TRBV20-1
J gene: TRBJ2-5
CDR3 protein: SARSLAGGLETQY

V gene: TRBV29-1
J gene: TRBJ2-7
CDR3 protein: SVERGRYEQY

V gene: TRBV9
J gene: TRBJ2-1
CDR3 protein: ASSVVTGSLHSYNEQF

V gene: TRBV6-2/TRBV6-3
J gene: TRBJ2-7
CDR3 protein: ASSYSSAGHAYEQY

V gene: TRBV24-1
J gene: TRBJ2-1
CDR3 protein: ATSPGRTSSYNEQF

V gene: TRBV20-1
J gene: TRBJ2-1
CDR3 protein: SANRGTSGTIEQF

V gene: TRBV28
J gene: TRBJ1-5
CDR3 protein: ASIGDRASNQAQH

V gene: TRBV6-5
J gene: TRBJ2-7
CDR3 protein: ASSYSGKGPYEQY

V gene: TRBV9
J gene: TRBJ1-1
CDR3 protein: ASSQTGNTEAF

V gene: TRBV24-1
J gene: TRBJ2-5
CDR3 protein: ATSETGTSGQETQY

V gene: TRBV12-3/TRBV12-4
J gene: TRBJ2-3
CDR3 protein: ATGRADTQY

V gene: TRBV5-1
J gene: TRBJ2-6
CDR3 protein: ASSFEAPSGANVLT

V gene: TRBV11-2
J gene: TRBJ1-2
CDR3 protein: ASSLDRVTGGTYGYT

V gene: TRBV5-1
J gene: TRBJ2-1
CDR3 protein: ASSFLDSRPTMRDEQF

V gene: TRBV29-1
J gene: TRBJ2-1
CDR3 protein: SVVPTYNEQF

V gene: TRBV28
J gene: TRBJ1-2
CDR3 protein: ASSIFGTDFYGYT

V gene: TRBV20-1
J gene: TRBJ1-5
CDR3 protein: SAWGGIGNQPQH

V gene: TRBV18
J gene: TRBJ2-1
CDR3 protein: ASSPPIQINEQF

V gene: TRBV3-1
J gene: TRBJ2-7
CDR3 protein: ASSFTRYEQY

V gene: TRBV3-1
J gene: TRBJ2-1
CDR3 protein: ASSQARGEQF

V gene: TRBV29-1
J gene: TRBJ1-2
CDR3 protein: SVEVGGGGYT

V gene: TRBV28
J gene: TRBJ1-2
CDR3 protein: ASSLRSGGDGYT

V gene: TRBV11-2
J gene: TRBJ1-2
CDR3 protein: ASSFNSANYGYT

V gene: TRBV15
J gene: TRBJ2-3
CDR3 protein: ATSRDGVLGDTQY

V gene: TRBV5-1
J gene: TRBJ2-3
CDR3 protein: ASSLVPPQGFNTDTQY

V gene: TRBV4-3
J gene: TRBJ1-5
CDR3 protein: ASSQEAPELYSNQPQH

V gene: TRBV28
J gene: TRBJ2-1
CDR3 protein: ASTKTSGRYYNEQF

V gene: TRBV20-1
J gene: TRBJ2-7
CDR3 protein: SAQRTSGSYEQY

V gene: TRBV20-1
J gene: TRBJ2-7
CDR3 protein: SARDLIYGRGSYEQY

V gene: TRBV2
J gene: TRBJ1-5
CDR3 protein: ASSEAQEKNQPQH

V gene: TRBV29-1
J gene: TRBJ2-5
CDR3 protein: SVEEGNRETQY